This T cell receptor (beta chain) was recorded in a study of human T cells and chemical hapten exposure. Time point described: pre-sensitization, week 0. As for treatment: therapeutic diphenylcyclopropenone sensitization with weekly scalp DPC. This clonotype came up many times. Its antigen is not identified. Findings and limits, study-wide: Expanded TCRs showed more large CDR3 clusters than pre-sensitization or healthy control sets.

TCRdb re-called the RACE reads with MiXCR, one entry per CDR3 protein. The sample has approximately 400,000 distinct CDR3 sequences, around 5.5% seen once. V was clipped by 5 bases and J by 4 bases; unmatched bases: 3. This CDR3 is built from 15 residues. This clonotype was obtained from a woman aged 50 to 60 with alopecia areata. Some clones in this sample may be carry-over from other donors' samples. The chain is built from TRBV12-3 or TRBV12-4 and TRBJ2-2; 11 bases are shared with TRBD1. The sequenced sample was whole blood, obtained in connection with sensitization to the hapten diphenylcyclopropenone (DPC). CDR3 DNA: TGTGCCAGCAGTCACGGGACAGGGGGCACCGGGGAGCTGTTTTTT. Its translation: CASSHGTGGTGELFF.